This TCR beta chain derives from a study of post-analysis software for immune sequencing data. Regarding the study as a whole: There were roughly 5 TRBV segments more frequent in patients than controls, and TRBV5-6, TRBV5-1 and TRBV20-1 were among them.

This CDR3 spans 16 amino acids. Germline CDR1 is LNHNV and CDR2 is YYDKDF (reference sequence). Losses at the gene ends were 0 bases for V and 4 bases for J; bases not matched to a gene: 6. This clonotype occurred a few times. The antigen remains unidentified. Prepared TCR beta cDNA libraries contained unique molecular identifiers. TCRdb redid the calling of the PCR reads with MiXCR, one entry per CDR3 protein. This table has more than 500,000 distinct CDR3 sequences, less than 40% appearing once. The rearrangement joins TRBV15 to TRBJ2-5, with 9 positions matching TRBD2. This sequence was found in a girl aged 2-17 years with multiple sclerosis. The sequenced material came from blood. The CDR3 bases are TGTGCCACCAGCAGAGATGCCGGGACTAGCAGAGAGACCCAGTACTTC. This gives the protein CATSRDAGTSRETQYF. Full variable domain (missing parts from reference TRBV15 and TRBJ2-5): DAMVIQNPRYQVTQFGKPVTLSCSQTLNHNVMYWYQQKSSQAPKLLFHYYDKDFNNEADTPDNFQSRRPNTSFCFLDIRSPGLGDTAMYLCATSRDAGTSRETQYFGPGTRLLVL.